These 27 T cell receptor beta chains were sequenced from one sample in a study of T cell responses to AZD1222 COVID-19 vaccine. Using immunoSEQ multiplex PCR, the repertoire was profiled, and TCRdb retains in-frame clones only, with some absent. The sample includes roughly 150,000 clones, about nine tenths of them seen just once. Specimen: peripheral blood, collected on day 0 of AZD1222 vaccination. These receptors all stem from an adult in good health.

The CDR3 region has the DNA TGTGCCAGCAAGGGACAGGGGGGAGAAAAACTGTTTTTT. It translates to CASKGQGGEKLFF. The chain couples TRBV6-5 to TRBJ1-4; 11 bases fit TRBD1. The CDR3 sequence is 13 residues long. With 7 bases clipped from V and 8 bases from J, the junction kept 3 bases outside the gene matches. CDR1 is MNHEY and CDR2 is SVGAGI in the germline V gene.

The chain couples TRBV25-1 to TRBJ2-1; the match to TRBD1 covers 10 bases. The germline CDR1 and CDR2 sequences are MGHDK and SYGVNS. With V trimmed by 10 bases and J by 5 bases, 11 bases remained unmatched. The CDR3 contains 15 residues. CDR3 bases: TGTGCCATCTCGTCCGGGACAGGGGCCAACAATGAGCAGTTCTTC. Encoded protein: CAISSGTGANNEQFF. Combining the CDR3 with reference TRBV25-1 and TRBJ2-1 gives the whole variable domain EADIYQTPRYLVIGTGKKITLECSQTMGHDKMYWYQQDPGMELHLIHYSYGVNSTEKGDLSSESTVSRIRTEHFPLTLESARPSHTSQYLCAISSGTGANNEQFFGPGTRLTVL.

This clone was found once. The chain links TRBV24-1 to TRBJ2-5; 10 bases are shared with TRBD2. V lost 1 base to trimming and J lost 5 bases; unmatched junction nucleotides: 12. This CDR3 is 18 amino acids long. CDR1 is KGHDR, CDR2 SFDVKD, per germline. CDR3 residues: CATSDLLLAGVKRETQYF. As DNA, the CDR3 is TGTGCCACCAGTGATTTACTGCTAGCGGGAGTGAAACGGGAGACCCAGTACTTC.

V usage is TRBV10-2 and J usage is TRBJ2-3; TRBD2 matches at 8 bases. V dropped 8 bases and J dropped 3; count of bases not matched to a gene: 4. The germline CDR1 and CDR2 sequences are WSHSY and SAAADI. The CDR3 spans 13 residues. The CDR3 loop reads CASARLATDTQYF. Written as DNA, the CDR3 is TGCGCCAGCGCCCGACTAGCGACAGATACGCAGTATTTT.

The V gene is TRBV29-1, the J gene TRBJ2-7; 11 nucleotides agree with TRBD2. Per the germline V gene, CDR1 is SQVTM and CDR2 is ANQGSEA. V was pared by 4 bases and J by 3 bases, with 8 bases of the junction left unmatched. The CDR3 covers 15 residues. The CDR3 protein is CSVGRRLAGFYEQYF. In DNA form, the CDR3 reads TGCAGCGTTGGACGGCGACTAGCGGGATTCTACGAGCAGTACTTC.

J is TRBJ2-5 and V is TRBV2, with no clear D. The V gene's germline CDR1 is SNHLY and CDR2 FYNNEI. CDR3 size: 15 residues. V shed 5 bases and J shed 2 bases, with 15 bases lying between them. CDR3 residues: CASSTPLQTQETQYF. As DNA, the CDR3 is TGTGCCAGCAGTACCCCTTTGCAGACACAAGAGACCCAGTACTTC.

The chain is built from TRBV5-6 and TRBJ2-5; no definite D call. CDR3 length: 12 residues. V lost 2 bases to trimming and J lost 6 bases, with 8 bases between them. CDR1 is SGHDT, CDR2 YYEEEE, per germline. This CDR3 is CASSFDSKTQYF. CDR3 bases: TGTGCCAGCAGCTTTGACTCCAAGACCCAGTACTTC.

The chain links TRBV7-9 to TRBJ1-2, with 9 bases identical to TRBD1. J lost 8 bases, V lost 6 bases, and 7 bases had no gene match. CDR1 SEHNR and CDR2 FQNEAQ come from the germline V gene (reference sequence). The CDR3 covers 13 residues. CDR3 bases: TGTGCCAGCAGTTTGGACAGGGGAGAAGGCTACACCTTC. Amino acid sequence: CASSLDRGEGYTF.

This clone was seen a single time. The chain is built from TRBV4-3 and TRBJ1-4, with 8 bases matching TRBD1. With 4 bases clipped from V and 8 bases from J, the junction kept 6 bases outside the gene matches. This CDR3 region has 14 residues. Germline V gene sequence: CDR1 LGHNA, CDR2 YSLEER. The CDR3 sequence: CASSPGQGGEKLFF. Written as DNA, the CDR3 is TGCGCCAGCAGCCCCGGACAGGGCGGAGAAAAACTGTTTTTT.

The CDR3 sequence is CAWTPPGPSYEQYF. CDR3 coding DNA: TGTGCCTGGACGCCCCCAGGGCCATCCTACGAGCAGTACTTC. The V call is TRBV30, the J call TRBJ2-7, with D maybe TRBD1 (5 bases). The germline gives CDR1 GTSNPN, CDR2 SVGIG (reference sequence). The CDR3 loop spans 14 amino acids. Trimming removed 4 bases from V and 1 base from J, with 14 bases in between.

The gene calls are TRBV27 and TRBJ2-7; perhaps TRBD1 as D (6 bases). Trimming took off 8 bases at V and 3 bases at J, with 17 bases between the two ends. Germline V gene sequence: CDR1 MNHEY, CDR2 SMNVEV (reference sequence). CDR3 length equals 14 residues. CDR3 bases: TGTGCCAGCGCCCCCTCTAGGGGGAGCTACGAGCAGTACTTC. Protein: CASAPSRGSYEQYF.

The gene calls are TRBV2 and TRBJ2-5; TRBD1 matches 10 bases. V dropped 6 bases and J dropped 1; count of bases not matched to a gene: 8. The CDR3 is made up of 16 amino acids. The germline V gene encodes CDR1 SNHLY and CDR2 FYNNEI. The CDR3, as DNA: TGTGCCAGCAGACGGGACAGGGGCGGAAGCCAAGAGACCCAGTACTTC. Protein sequence: CASRRDRGGSQETQYF.

This chain uses TRBV7-9 with TRBJ2-1; 7 nucleotides match TRBD2. Germline lookup yields CDR1 SEHNR and CDR2 FQNEAQ (reference sequence). The V gene end was trimmed by 0 bases and the J gene end by 4 bases; junction bases not matched to a gene: 0. The length of the CDR3 is 14 residues. This chain's CDR3 is CASSLAGGYNEQFF. DNA of the CDR3: TGTGCCAGCAGCTTAGCGGGAGGGTACAATGAGCAGTTCTTC.

A single count supports this clone. The chain recombines TRBV4-3 with TRBJ2-7; no firm D call. The CDR3 sequence is 13 residues long. With 0 bases removed from V and 5 bases from J, the gap between germline ends came to 8 bases. Germline lookup yields CDR1 LGHNA and CDR2 YSLEER. Here the CDR3 DNA reads TGCGCCAGCAGCCAAGATTGGGGAAACGAGCAGTACTTC. It is translated as CASSQDWGNEQYF.

V usage is TRBV29-1 and J usage is TRBJ2-2; 12 bases align to TRBD2. The germline gives CDR1 SQVTM, CDR2 ANQGSEA. This CDR3 has 13 residues. J lost 5 bases, V lost 7 bases, and 2 bases had no gene match. CDR3 loop: CSAGLAGTGELFF. The CDR3 coding sequence is TGCAGCGCCGGACTAGCGGGGACCGGGGAGCTGTTTTTT.

The V gene is TRBV9, the J gene TRBJ1-1; TRBD1 might be the D (6 bases). Trimming left V 3 bases short and J 1 base short, with 10 bases between. Germline lookup yields CDR1 SGDLS and CDR2 YYNGEE. CDR3 size: 14 residues. Here the CDR3 reads CASSAGHTNTEAFF. CDR3 sequence (DNA): TGTGCCAGCAGCGCGGGACACACGAACACTGAAGCTTTCTTT.

J is TRBJ2-1 and V is TRBV10-3, with D possibly being TRBD1 (5 bases). Germline loops: CDR1 ENHRY, CDR2 SYGVKD. The CDR3 spans 15 residues. Trimming took off 10 bases at V and 5 bases at J, with 21 bases between the two ends. The CDR3 nucleotides are TGTGCCACTACATCAATTGGGCCAGGGAACAATGAGCAGTTCTTC. It specifies CATTSIGPGNNEQFF.

This rearrangement joins TRBV28 to TRBJ1-5; D ambiguous. The germline V gene has CDR1 MDHEN and CDR2 SYDVKM. Trimming took off 4 bases at V and 7 bases at J, with 14 bases between the two ends. CDR3 length: 14 residues. The CDR3 reads CASSSRVGRQPQHF. CDR3 nucleotide sequence: TGTGCCAGCAGTTCTCGGGTAGGGAGGCAGCCCCAGCATTTT. Based on the CDR3 plus reference TRBV28 and TRBJ1-5, the full variable domain is DVKVTQSSRYLVKRTGEKVFLECVQDMDHENMFWYRQDPGLGLRLIYFSYDVKMKEKGDIPEGYSVSREKKERFSLILESASTNQTSMYLCASSSRVGRQPQHFGDGTRLSIL.

This sequence joins TRBV9 and TRBJ2-1; TRBD1 aligns across 7 bases. Trimming cost V 2 bases and J 8 bases; bases outside gene matches: 13. The germline V gene encodes CDR1 SGDLS and CDR2 YYNGEE. The CDR3 totals 16 residues. The CDR3 sequence is CASSVDPRGRWDEQFF. CDR3 DNA sequence: TGTGCCAGCAGCGTCGATCCGAGGGGGCGATGGGATGAGCAGTTCTTC.

This clone has more than one count but fewer than ten. This rearrangement joins TRBV2 to TRBJ2-7; TRBD1 aligns across 8 bases. The CDR3 sequence is 14 residues long. Trimming cost V 6 bases and J 4 bases; bases outside gene matches: 8. Germline V gene data show CDR1 as SNHLY and CDR2 as FYNNEI. CDR3 protein: CASRDPRGLYEQYF. CDR3 nucleotide sequence: TGTGCCAGCAGAGACCCCAGGGGGCTGTACGAGCAGTACTTC.

V usage is TRBV19 and J usage is TRBJ2-1; D is unresolved. The length of the CDR3 is 14 residues. Per the germline V gene, CDR1 is LNHDA and CDR2 is SQIVND (reference sequence). Trimming removed 3 bases from V and 7 bases from J, with 13 bases in between. The CDR3 loop is CASSISRMTNEQFF. Here the CDR3 DNA reads TGTGCCAGTAGTATTAGCCGTATGACAAATGAGCAGTTCTTC.

In its sample, this clone was seen once. The V gene is TRBV27, the J gene TRBJ2-1; D gene unclear. Germline CDR1 reads MNHEY; CDR2 reads SMNVEV (reference sequence). The length of the CDR3 is 13 residues. The V end lost 7 bases, the J end lost 9 bases, and 16 bases lay between the germline ends. CDR3 DNA sequence: TGTGCCAGCACCTCCCCAGTTGGCCCTGAGCAGTTCTTC. Its translation: CASTSPVGPEQFF.

The chain combines TRBV4-3 with TRBJ2-7, with TRBD1 as a possible D gene (6 bases). V lost 4 bases and J 0 bases, leaving 19 bases between the germline ends. CDR1 is LGHNA and CDR2 is YSLEER in the germline V gene. The CDR3 contains 17 residues. CDR3 DNA: TGCGCCAGCAGCCTCTACTCTTACAGGGAAGGCTCCTACGAGCAGTACTTC. It specifies CASSLYSYREGSYEQYF.

The genes are TRBV7-9 and TRBJ2-7; no definite D call. Germline V gene sequence: CDR1 SEHNR, CDR2 FQNEAQ (reference sequence). V was clipped by 1 base and J by 3 bases, with 7 bases between them. The CDR3 sequence is 13 residues long. The CDR3 nucleotides are TGTGCCAGCAGCTTAGAGTCTGACTACGAGCAGTACTTC. As protein: CASSLESDYEQYF.

CDR3 DNA sequence: TGCGCCAGCAGCGACTCCGGGACGAACTCTGGGGCCAACGTCCTGACTTTC. Its translation: CASSDSGTNSGANVLTF. The gene calls are TRBV4-3 and TRBJ2-6, with D perhaps being TRBD1 or TRBD2 (5 bases each). CDR3 length: 17 amino acids. Germline V CDR1 and CDR2: LGHNA, YSLEER. V lost 5 bases, J lost 0 bases, and 14 bases lay in between.

This clone has more than one count but fewer than ten. The chain is built from TRBV5-1 and TRBJ1-3, with 7 bases aligning to TRBD1. Trimming cost V 4 bases and J 0 bases; bases outside gene matches: 10. Germline V gene sequence: CDR1 SGHRS, CDR2 YFSETQ. There are 17 residues in the CDR3. The CDR3 region is CASSLGATGNSGNTIYF. The DNA for the CDR3 is TGCGCCAGCAGCCTGGGGGCGACAGGGAACTCTGGAAACACCATATATTTT. The complete variable domain, with remaining parts taken from reference TRBV5-1 and TRBJ1-3, reads KAGVTQTPRYLIKTRGQQVTLSCSPISGHRSVSWYQQTPGQGLQFLFEYFSETQRNKGNFPGRFSGRQFSNSRSEMNVSTLELGDSALYLCASSLGATGNSGNTIYFGEGSWLTVV.

The gene calls are TRBV5-4 and TRBJ2-1; 12 bases map to TRBD2. V was clipped by 4 bases and J by 7 bases; unmatched bases: 3. Germline lookup yields CDR1 SGHNT and CDR2 YYREEE (reference sequence). The CDR3 extends over 14 amino acids. As DNA, the CDR3 is TGTGCCAGCAGCGGGGGGACTAGCGGGAATGAGCAGTTCTTC. Its translation: CASSGGTSGNEQFF.